Here is one T cell receptor (beta chain) with its context. The germline gives CDR1 SGHVS, CDR2 FNYEAQ. The CDR3 contains 16 residues. This sample is part of a study of T cells expressing NK-cell markers. Overall study context: Among eight sequenced donors, seven carried HCMV seropositivity while one was seronegative.

The cDNA for TCR beta came from 5'RACE template switching with UMIs. Reanalyzing the 5' RACE reads, TCRdb keeps one entry per CDR3 protein, without DNA. The sample is made up of 150,000 or so distinct CDR3 sequences, and the top ten hold around 37% of it. The sequence came from a woman in her fifties or sixties in good health. Input material: blood T cells: a sorted CD56 or NKG2C T cell subset, CD4+ or CD8+ T cells, or bulk PBMC T cells (not recorded which). The chain carries TRBV7-6 and TRBJ2-1; as DNA is missing, the TRBD2 call by TCRdb cannot be tested. The CDR3: CASSPPGVARYNEQFF. The whole variable domain, filled in from reference TRBV7-6 and TRBJ2-1, reads GAGVSQSPRYKVTKRGQDVALRCDPISGHVSLYWYRQALGQGPEFLTYFNYEAQQDKSGLPNDRFSAERPEGSISTLTIQRTEQRDSAMYRCASSPPGVARYNEQFFGPGTRLTVL.